This T cell receptor (beta chain) was sequenced in a study of identifying expanded T cells in peripheral blood. The CDR3 is 14 residues long. CDR1 is SGHDT and CDR2 is YYEEEE in the germline V gene. The ends lost 4 bases at V and 2 bases at J; junction bases unmatched: 5. Generated by immunoSEQ multiplex PCR, the TCRdb table keeps only in-frame clones and is missing some. The sample has some 76,000 clones; roughly 90% are singletons. The gene calls are TRBV5-6 and TRBJ2-5; TRBD1 aligns across 7 bases. Specimen: blood. This TCR was sampled from a person aged 18 to 70 in good health. The CDR3 nucleotides read TGTGCCAGCAGCCTAGGACAGGTTCAAGAGACCCAGTACTTC. Protein sequence: CASSLGQVQETQYF.